The 30 T cell receptor beta chains below come from one sample, sequenced in a study of blood T cell repertoires in COVID-19. Sequencing used immunoSEQ multiplex PCR; TCRdb keeps in-frame clones, though not all of them. In the table there are under 200,000 clones, approximately 85% of which are singletons. Source material: peripheral blood. The source of these receptors is a woman over 75 with COVID-19, enrolled during active disease.

This clone was counted only a few times. The chain is built from TRBV2 and TRBJ1-2; 7 bases map to TRBD1. The germline gives CDR1 SNHLY, CDR2 FYNNEI. Trimming removed 2 bases from V and 4 bases from J; junction bases left unmatched: 1. This CDR3 contains 13 residues. Here the CDR3 reads CASSEPGGYGYTF. DNA for the CDR3: TGTGCCAGCAGTGAACCAGGGGGCTATGGCTACACCTTC.

This chain uses TRBV9 with TRBJ1-3, with D maybe TRBD1 (6 bases). V was shortened by 0 bases and J by 2 bases, with 18 bases between the two germline ends. The CDR3 runs 18 residues. The germline CDR1 and CDR2 sequences are SGDLS and YYNGEE. The CDR3 spells CASSVEYWGLLPGNTIYF. The CDR3 nucleotides are TGTGCCAGCAGCGTAGAGTATTGGGGGCTCTTGCCTGGAAACACCATATATTTT.

The genes are TRBV5-1 and TRBJ2-2, with D possibly TRBD2 on 5 matching bases. Germline loops: CDR1 SGHRS, CDR2 YFSETQ. With 0 bases removed from V and 1 base from J, the gap between germline ends came to 10 bases. The CDR3 runs to 16 residues. CDR3 coding DNA: TGCGCCAGCAGCTTGGTCGGGGTACTGAACACCGGGGAGCTGTTTTTT. This sequence encodes CASSLVGVLNTGELFF.

The V and J genes are TRBV29-1 and TRBJ1-5, with TRBD1 matching 7 bases. Losses at the gene ends were 6 bases for V and 7 bases for J; bases not matched to a gene: 6. Germline loops: CDR1 SQVTM, CDR2 ANQGSEA. The CDR3 extends over 12 amino acids. DNA for the CDR3: TGCAGCGTCTCGACAGGGACACAGCCCCAGCATTTT. Residues: CSVSTGTQPQHF.

This clone was observed a single time. This chain connects TRBV19 to TRBJ2-7; TRBD1 is a possible D gene (5 bases). The V end was cut by 5 bases, the J end by 2 bases, with 7 bases between. The germline CDR1 and CDR2 sequences are LNHDA and SQIVND (reference sequence). CDR3 length equals 12 residues. CDR3 loop: CASSGRAYEQYF. DNA for the CDR3: TGTGCCAGTAGTGGCAGGGCCTACGAGCAGTACTTC.

For the CDR3, the DNA is TGTGCCAGCAGCTTGACCCCCGGGACTGGGGGGACAGATACGCAGTATTTT. Amino acid sequence: CASSLTPGTGGTDTQYF. This chain links TRBV11-2 with TRBJ2-3; D might be TRBD2 (6 bases). Trimming took 3 bases from V and 3 from J, leaving 19 bases between them. The V gene's germline CDR1 is SGHAT and CDR2 FQNNGV. This CDR3 has 17 amino acids.

This clone turned up a few times. This chain links TRBV2 with TRBJ2-7, with 10 bases that match TRBD1. V was pared by 6 bases and J by 4 bases, with 12 bases of the junction left unmatched. Germline V gene data show CDR1 as SNHLY and CDR2 as FYNNEI. This CDR3 contains 16 residues. The CDR3 coding sequence is TGTGCCAGCAGAAACCGGGACAGGGGAATTAATTACGAGCAGTACTTC. This codes for CASRNRDRGINYEQYF.

The table lists this clone with a count of one. The chain links TRBV19 to TRBJ2-5, with D possibly matching TRBD1 (6 bases). CDR1 is LNHDA and CDR2 is SQIVND in the germline V gene (reference sequence). Trimming took off 1 base at V and 3 bases at J, with 9 bases between the two ends. CDR3 length equals 14 residues. CDR3 sequence: CASSIVPGEETQYF. CDR3 sequence (DNA): TGTGCCAGTAGTATAGTGCCAGGGGAAGAGACCCAGTACTTC.

The rearrangement joins TRBV29-1 to TRBJ1-4, with D maybe TRBD1 (6 bases). The CDR3 length is 14 residues. Trimming removed 2 bases from V and 8 bases from J, with 15 bases in between. The germline V gene encodes CDR1 SQVTM and CDR2 ANQGSEA. The CDR3, as DNA: TGCAGCGTTGAAACACAGGGATTGCGCGAAAAACTGTTTTTT. This gives the protein CSVETQGLREKLFF.

The chain combines TRBV28 with TRBJ2-1; 12 nucleotides agree with TRBD2. This CDR3 is 19 amino acids long. V lost 6 bases, J lost 4 bases, and 16 bases stayed unmatched. Germline values: CDR1 MDHEN, CDR2 SYDVKM. This CDR3 is CASSRNFAGLAGKYNEQFF. The DNA of the CDR3 is TGTGCCAGCAGCCGTAACTTCGCCGGACTAGCGGGAAAGTACAATGAGCAGTTCTTC.

The gene calls are TRBV5-1 and TRBJ2-6, with a weak D call TRBD1 (5 bases). Looked up from germline, CDR1 is SGHRS and CDR2 is YFSETQ. This CDR3 spans 18 amino acids. Trimming shortened V by 0 bases and J by 4 bases, and 17 bases separated the two germline ends. The chain's CDR3 is CASSLAGRAAAGANVLTF. Written as DNA, the CDR3 is TGCGCCAGCAGCTTGGCGGGCAGGGCGGCGGCAGGGGCCAACGTCCTGACTTTC.

The chain combines TRBV19 with TRBJ1-2, with a possible D match to TRBD1 (6 bases). The CDR3 is made up of 14 amino acids. In germline, CDR1 is LNHDA, CDR2 SQIVND (reference sequence). The germline V and J ends were trimmed by 4 bases and 4 bases, with 13 bases remaining between them. CDR3 sequence reads: CASSRTGSTYGYTF. As DNA, the CDR3 is TGTGCCAGTAGTAGAACAGGGTCCACCTATGGCTACACCTTC.

The table lists this clone with a count of one. This likely comes from a read error, as the CDR3 has no conserved phenylalanine or tryptophan at its end. The DNA is omitted, as the CDR3 cannot be located on it reliably, and the CDR3 follows TCRdb's listing. The chain recombines TRBV28 with TRBJ2-7; the table's D call, TRBD1, was not checked against the DNA. The CDR3 extends over 14 residues, inclusive of both ends. Germline V gene data show CDR1 as MDHEN and CDR2 as SYDVKM. CDR3 sequence: CASSPPGQISVLSL.

The V gene is TRBV7-3, the J gene TRBJ2-1, with a weak D call TRBD2 (6 bases). Germline-derived CDR1 and CDR2 are SGHTA and FQGTGA. CDR3 size: 13 residues. Trimming cost V 2 bases and J 6 bases, with 8 bases left between them. The CDR3 region is CASSLGGSNEQFF. CDR3 sequence (DNA): TGTGCCAGCAGCTTAGGGGGGAGCAATGAGCAGTTCTTC.

V is TRBV29-1 and J is TRBJ2-1; D is possibly TRBD2 (5 bases). Germline V lookup: CDR1 SQVTM, CDR2 ANQGSEA. Trimming left V 7 bases short and J 7 bases short, with 17 bases between. The CDR3 is 13 residues long. CDR3 bases: TGCAGCGGCAGTGGGAGTGGGTTAAATGAGCAGTTCTTC. It is translated as CSGSGSGLNEQFF.

This chain uses TRBV11-2 with TRBJ2-4; 13 bases align to TRBD2. This CDR3 comprises 14 residues. The V segment lost 5 bases and the J segment 16 bases; nucleotides outside the gene matches: 11. Germline loops: CDR1 SGHAT, CDR2 FQNNGV. CDR3 region: CASSPPGLAGVYYF. The DNA for the CDR3 is TGTGCCAGCAGCCCCCCCGGACTAGCGGGAGTTTACTACTTC.

V usage is TRBV5-8 and J usage is TRBJ2-3; no reliable D call. The V gene lost 3 bases and the J gene lost 7 bases, with 18 bases spanning the gap. Germline V gives CDR1 SGHTS, CDR2 YDEGEE. CDR3 size: 15 residues. CDR3 amino acids: CASSSRPTTRHTQYF. CDR3 DNA: TGTGCCAGCAGCTCCCGTCCCACTACACGACATACGCAGTATTTT.

The gene calls are TRBV27 and TRBJ2-1; 11 bases match TRBD2. This CDR3 spans 13 amino acids. Unmatched junction bases numbered 2, after V lost 4 bases and J lost 9 bases. Germline assignment: CDR1 MNHEY and CDR2 SMNVEV (reference sequence). Here the CDR3 reads CASSSGLAGEQFF. The CDR3 DNA follows: TGTGCCAGCAGTTCCGGACTAGCGGGTGAGCAGTTCTTC.

The CDR3 spells CASRHLLSSSYNEQFF. CDR3 sequence (DNA): TGTGCCAGCCGCCACCTGCTCTCGAGCTCCTACAATGAGCAGTTCTTC. The gene calls are TRBV19 and TRBJ2-1; D remains unclear. Trimming stripped 9 bases from V and 0 bases from J, with 18 bases between. This CDR3 contains 16 residues. Per the germline V gene, CDR1 is LNHDA and CDR2 is SQIVND (reference sequence).

The chain has TRBV6-4 and TRBJ2-2, with a possible D match to TRBD1 (5 bases). Germline V CDR1 and CDR2: MRHNA, SNTAGT. The ends were cut back, 4 bases at V and 3 bases at J, with 6 bases in the middle. The CDR3 totals 13 residues. The CDR3 region is CASSGQHTGELFF. CDR3 sequence (DNA): TGTGCCAGCAGTGGACAGCACACCGGGGAGCTGTTTTTT.

The chain is built from TRBV10-3 and TRBJ2-7, with 10 bases lining up with TRBD1. The CDR3 spans 15 residues. Germline V gene sequence: CDR1 ENHRY, CDR2 SYGVKD. V was pared by 6 bases and J by 0 bases, with 5 bases of the junction left unmatched. This CDR3 is CAIRGTGVSSYEQYF. Written as DNA, the CDR3 is TGTGCCATCAGGGGGACAGGGGTCTCCTCCTACGAGCAGTACTTC.

The table lists this clone with a count of one. This sequence joins TRBV28 and TRBJ2-1, with 13 bases identical to TRBD2. The ends lost 5 bases at V and 5 bases at J; junction bases unmatched: 3. In germline, CDR1 is MDHEN, CDR2 SYDVKM. The CDR3 extends over 15 amino acids. CDR3 sequence reads: CASSQTSGRNNEQFF. The CDR3 DNA is TGTGCCAGCAGTCAGACTAGCGGGAGGAACAATGAGCAGTTCTTC. The full variable domain, its missing parts supplied by reference TRBV28 and TRBJ2-1, is DVKVTQSSRYLVKRTGEKVFLECVQDMDHENMFWYRQDPGLGLRLIYFSYDVKMKEKGDIPEGYSVSREKKERFSLILESASTNQTSMYLCASSQTSGRNNEQFFGPGTRLTVL.

This clone was observed a handful of times. The rearrangement joins TRBV4-1 to TRBJ1-3, with 7 positions matching TRBD1. V was clipped by 3 bases and J by 4 bases; unmatched bases: 3. The germline CDR1 and CDR2 sequences are MGHRA and YSYEKL. The CDR3 length is 14 residues. CDR3 amino acids: CASSQGTAGNTIYF. Here the CDR3 DNA reads TGCGCCAGCAGCCAGGGGACAGCAGGAAACACCATATATTTT.

The rearrangement uses TRBV4-1 and TRBJ1-2; 7 bases map to TRBD1. This CDR3 has 15 residues. Per germline, CDR1 MGHRA and CDR2 YSYEKL. Trimming removed 2 bases from V and 0 bases from J; junction bases left unmatched: 3. The CDR3 protein is CASSQTGTANYGYTF. Here the CDR3 DNA reads TGCGCCAGCAGCCAAACCGGGACAGCTAACTATGGCTACACCTTC.

This clone has a handful of counts. V usage is TRBV2 and J usage is TRBJ1-4; a possible D gene is TRBD1 (5 bases). The CDR3 loop spans 14 amino acids. Germline CDR1 and CDR2: SNHLY and FYNNEI. The ends were cut back, 7 bases at V and 1 base at J, with 10 bases in the middle. The DNA of the CDR3 is TGTGCCAGCAAGGACATCGGAACTAATGAAAAACTGTTTTTT. It encodes CASKDIGTNEKLFF.

The genes are TRBV2 and TRBJ2-7; 9 bases match TRBD1. This CDR3 is built from 14 residues. Unmatched junction bases numbered 8, after V lost 5 bases and J lost 6 bases. Germline V gene sequence: CDR1 SNHLY, CDR2 FYNNEI. CDR3: CASSWGQGTAEQYF. Written as DNA, the CDR3 is TGTGCCAGCAGTTGGGGACAGGGAACGGCCGAGCAGTACTTC.

This sequence joins TRBV7-9 and TRBJ2-1, with 7 bases identical to TRBD1. Trimming cost V 5 bases and J 6 bases; bases outside gene matches: 10. CDR3 length: 15 residues. Germline loops: CDR1 SEHNR, CDR2 FQNEAQ (reference sequence). The CDR3 DNA follows: TGTGCCAGCAGCACCGACAGGGTTATGGGCAATGAGCAGTTCTTC. Its translation: CASSTDRVMGNEQFF.

The V gene is TRBV9, the J gene TRBJ1-3, with D tentatively TRBD1 (5 bases). Per the germline V gene, CDR1 is SGDLS and CDR2 is YYNGEE. The CDR3 extends over 16 amino acids. V was cut by 1 base and J by 0 bases, with 11 bases left in between. CDR3 coding DNA: TGTGCCAGCAGCGTATCCGACAGTAACTCTGGAAACACCATATATTTT. It encodes CASSVSDSNSGNTIYF.

This clone came up once. In nucleotides, the CDR3 is TGTGCCAGCAGTTACAGGTCGTGGGACGAGCAGTACTTC. It yields the protein CASSYRSWDEQYF. The V call is TRBV12-3 or TRBV12-4, the J call TRBJ2-7; tentative D call: TRBD1 (5 bases). The CDR3 has 13 residues. Trimming stripped 4 bases from V and 5 bases from J, with 12 bases between.

The chain is built from TRBV15 and TRBJ1-3; a weak D match, TRBD1 (6 bases). From germline, CDR1 is LNHNV and CDR2 YYDKDF (reference sequence). This CDR3 is 15 amino acids long. Deletions cut 0 bases from V and 2 bases from J, with 8 bases between. This chain's CDR3 is CATSRDRGPGNTIYF. The CDR3 DNA sequence: TGTGCCACCAGCAGAGACAGGGGACCTGGAAACACCATATATTTT.